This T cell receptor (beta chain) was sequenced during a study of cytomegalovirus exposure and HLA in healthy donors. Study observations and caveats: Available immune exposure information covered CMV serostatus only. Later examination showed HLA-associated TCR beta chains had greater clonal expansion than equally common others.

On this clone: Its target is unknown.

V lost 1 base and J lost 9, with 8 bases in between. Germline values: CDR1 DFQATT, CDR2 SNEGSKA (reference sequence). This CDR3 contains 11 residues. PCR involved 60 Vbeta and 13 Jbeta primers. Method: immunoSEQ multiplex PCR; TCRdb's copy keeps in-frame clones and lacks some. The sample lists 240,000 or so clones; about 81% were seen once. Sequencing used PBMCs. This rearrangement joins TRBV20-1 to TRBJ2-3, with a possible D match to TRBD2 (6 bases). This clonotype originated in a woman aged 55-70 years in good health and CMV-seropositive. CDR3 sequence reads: CSARVDYTQYF. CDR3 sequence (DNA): TGCAGTGCTAGAGTGGACTACACGCAGTATTTT.